Below are 7 T cell receptor beta chains sequenced from a single sample in a study of control samples from healthy donors and cancer patients (TCRdb year 2020). Receptor amplification or capture employed the immunoSEQ multiplex PCR assay. The clones in this table, taken by TCRdb from immuneACCESS, are in-frame only. Not every clone is retained; where verified, under half of the shortfall comes from an unresolved V gene, and the cause of the rest is unknown. The sample table holds 50,000 to 70,000 clones, of which approximately 94% were seen once. The top ten hold approximately 1.1% of the sample. The sample taken for sequencing was blood. These receptors originate from a young woman in good health.

This chain joins TRBV7-9 and TRBJ1-2; unclear D gene. The CDR3 covers 14 residues. Trimming pared 5 bases from V and 4 bases from J, leaving 14 bases between. Germline V gene sequence: CDR1 SEHNR, CDR2 FQNEAQ (reference sequence). CDR3: CASSAWSSSYGYTF. In DNA form, the CDR3 reads TGTGCCAGCAGCGCTTGGTCCAGCTCCTATGGCTACACCTTC.

The V call is TRBV13, the J call TRBJ2-6; D gene ambiguous. Germline assignment: CDR1 PRHDT and CDR2 FYEKMQ (reference sequence). This CDR3 is 15 amino acids long. Trimming pared 4 bases from V and 0 bases from J, leaving 7 bases between. The CDR3 region is CASSYGRSGANVLTF. In DNA form, the CDR3 reads TGTGCCAGCAGCTACGGACGCTCTGGGGCCAACGTCCTGACTTTC. The full variable domain, with the rest looked up from reference TRBV13 and TRBJ2-6, is AAGVIQSPRHLIKEKRETATLKCYPIPRHDTVYWYQQGPGQDPQFLISFYEKMQSDKGSIPDRFSAQQFSDYHSELNMSSLELGDSALYFCASSYGRSGANVLTFGAGSRLTVL.

The chain joins TRBV5-1 to TRBJ2-7; 7 nucleotides line up with TRBD1. Germline values: CDR1 SGHRS, CDR2 YFSETQ. J gave up 3 bases and V 4 bases, and 10 bases lay outside the gene matches. The CDR3 loop spans 15 amino acids. The CDR3 loop is CASSEKPGQIYEQYF. The CDR3 DNA sequence: TGCGCCAGCAGCGAAAAACCGGGACAGATCTACGAGCAGTACTTC.

The rearrangement links TRBV30 to TRBJ1-4; D gene unclear. This CDR3 contains 13 residues. V was pared by 3 bases and J by 8 bases, with 13 bases between. Germline V CDR1 and CDR2: GTSNPN, SVGIG (reference sequence). CDR3 in amino acids: CAWSGRVAEKLFF. Here the CDR3 DNA reads TGTGCCTGGAGCGGCAGAGTAGCGGAAAAACTGTTTTTT.

This chain links TRBV29-1 with TRBJ2-7; the D is unclear. V was pared by 1 base and J by 3 bases, with 7 bases between. The germline V gene has CDR1 SQVTM and CDR2 ANQGSEA. The CDR3 has 12 amino acids. DNA for the CDR3: TGCAGCGTTGAAGTACAAGACTACGAGCAGTACTTC. Protein product: CSVEVQDYEQYF.

The rearrangement links TRBV19 to TRBJ1-1; D call uncertain. This CDR3 is 12 amino acids long. CDR1 is LNHDA, CDR2 SQIVND, per germline (reference sequence). V was trimmed by 7 bases and J by 3 bases, leaving 9 bases between them. The CDR3 here is CASNQAYTEAFF. The CDR3 nucleotides read TGTGCCAGTAATCAGGCATACACTGAAGCTTTCTTT.

This sequence joins TRBV20-1 and TRBJ1-1, with D possibly being TRBD1 (5 bases). The V and J ends lost 3 bases and 0 bases respectively, with 14 bases between them. The CDR3 sequence is 15 residues long. Looked up from germline, CDR1 is DFQATT and CDR2 is SNEGSKA (reference sequence). Here the CDR3 reads CSASYGARMNTEAFF. In DNA form, the CDR3 reads TGCAGTGCTAGTTACGGGGCCCGTATGAACACTGAAGCTTTCTTT.